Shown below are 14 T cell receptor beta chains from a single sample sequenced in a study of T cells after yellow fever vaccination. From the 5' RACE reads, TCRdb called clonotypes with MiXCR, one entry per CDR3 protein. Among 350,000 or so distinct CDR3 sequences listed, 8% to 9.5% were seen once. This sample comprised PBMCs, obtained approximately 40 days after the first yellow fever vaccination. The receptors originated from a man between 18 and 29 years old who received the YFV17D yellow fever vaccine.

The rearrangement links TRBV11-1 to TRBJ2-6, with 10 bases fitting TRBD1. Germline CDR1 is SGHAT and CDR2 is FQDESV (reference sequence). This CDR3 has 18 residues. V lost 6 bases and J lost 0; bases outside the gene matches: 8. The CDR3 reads CASRPPGQGNSGANVLTF. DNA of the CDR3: TGTGCCAGCAGACCGCCGGGACAGGGGAACTCTGGGGCCAACGTCCTGACTTTC.

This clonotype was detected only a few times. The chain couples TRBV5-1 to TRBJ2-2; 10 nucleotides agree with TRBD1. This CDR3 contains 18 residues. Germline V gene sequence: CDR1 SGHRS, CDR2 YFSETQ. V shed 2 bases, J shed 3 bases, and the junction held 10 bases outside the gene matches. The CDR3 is CASSLVQTGGHDTGELFF. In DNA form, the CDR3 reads TGCGCCAGCAGCTTAGTCCAGACAGGGGGCCACGACACCGGGGAGCTGTTTTTT. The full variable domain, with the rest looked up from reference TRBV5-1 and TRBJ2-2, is KAGVTQTPRYLIKTRGQQVTLSCSPISGHRSVSWYQQTPGQGLQFLFEYFSETQRNKGNFPGRFSGRQFSNSRSEMNVSTLELGDSALYLCASSLVQTGGHDTGELFFGEGSRLTVL.

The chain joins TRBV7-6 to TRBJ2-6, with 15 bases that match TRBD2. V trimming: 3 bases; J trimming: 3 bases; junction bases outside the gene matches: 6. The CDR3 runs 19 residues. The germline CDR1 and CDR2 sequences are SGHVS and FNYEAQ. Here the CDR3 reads CASSLRTSGGAGGANVLTF. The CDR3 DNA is TGTGCCAGCAGCTTGAGGACTAGCGGGGGGGCTGGTGGGGCCAACGTCCTGACTTTC.

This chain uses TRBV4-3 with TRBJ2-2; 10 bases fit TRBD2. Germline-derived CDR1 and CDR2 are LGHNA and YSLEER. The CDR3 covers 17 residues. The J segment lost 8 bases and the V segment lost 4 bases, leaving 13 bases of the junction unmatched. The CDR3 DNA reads TGCGCCAGCAGCCGGTACCTAGCGGGGGAGACAAGGGGGGAGCTGTTTTTT. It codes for CASSRYLAGETRGELFF.

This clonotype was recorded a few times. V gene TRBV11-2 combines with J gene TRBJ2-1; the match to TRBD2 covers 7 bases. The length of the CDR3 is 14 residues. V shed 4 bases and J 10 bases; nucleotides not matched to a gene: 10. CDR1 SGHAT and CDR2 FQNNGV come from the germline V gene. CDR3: CASSSGTTFWEQFF. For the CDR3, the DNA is TGTGCCAGCAGCTCCGGGACTACCTTCTGGGAGCAGTTCTTC. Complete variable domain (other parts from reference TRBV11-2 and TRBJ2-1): EAGVAQSPRYKIIEKRQSVAFWCNPISGHATLYWYQQILGQGPKLLIQFQNNGVVDDSQLPKDRFSAERLKGVDSTLKIQPAKLEDSAVYLCASSSGTTFWEQFFGPGTRLTVL.

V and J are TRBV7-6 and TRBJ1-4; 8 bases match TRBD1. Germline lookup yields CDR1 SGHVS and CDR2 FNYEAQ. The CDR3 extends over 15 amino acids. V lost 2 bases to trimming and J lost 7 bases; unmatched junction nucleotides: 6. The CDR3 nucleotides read TGTGCCAGCAGCTTATCTTGGACAGGGCTTGAAAAACTGTTTTTT. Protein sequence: CASSLSWTGLEKLFF. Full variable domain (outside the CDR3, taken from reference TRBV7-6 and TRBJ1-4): GAGVSQSPRYKVTKRGQDVALRCDPISGHVSLYWYRQALGQGPEFLTYFNYEAQQDKSGLPNDRFSAERPEGSISTLTIQRTEQRDSAMYRCASSLSWTGLEKLFFGSGTQLSVL.

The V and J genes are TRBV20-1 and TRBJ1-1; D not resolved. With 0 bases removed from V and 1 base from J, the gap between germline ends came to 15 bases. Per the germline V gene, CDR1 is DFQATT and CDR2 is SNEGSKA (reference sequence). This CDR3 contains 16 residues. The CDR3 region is CSARERHGAQNTEAFF. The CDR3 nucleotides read TGCAGTGCTAGAGAGAGGCACGGAGCCCAGAACACTGAAGCTTTCTTT.

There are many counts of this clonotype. The CDR3 nucleotides read TGCAGCGTTGAAGTCAGGGGAAGGTACGAGCAGTACTTC. Amino acids: CSVEVRGRYEQYF. The chain carries TRBV29-1 and TRBJ2-7, with D possibly TRBD1 on 6 matching bases. The V gene's germline CDR1 is SQVTM and CDR2 ANQGSEA. Trimming removed 1 base from V and 4 bases from J, with 11 bases in between. The CDR3 has 13 amino acids.

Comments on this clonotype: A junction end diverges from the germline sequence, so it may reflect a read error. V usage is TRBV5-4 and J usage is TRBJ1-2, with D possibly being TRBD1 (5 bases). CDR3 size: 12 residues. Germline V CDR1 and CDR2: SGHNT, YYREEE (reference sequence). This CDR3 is CASSSGVFGCTF. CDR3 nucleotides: TGTGCCAGCAGCTCGGGGGTCTTCGGCTGCACCTTC.

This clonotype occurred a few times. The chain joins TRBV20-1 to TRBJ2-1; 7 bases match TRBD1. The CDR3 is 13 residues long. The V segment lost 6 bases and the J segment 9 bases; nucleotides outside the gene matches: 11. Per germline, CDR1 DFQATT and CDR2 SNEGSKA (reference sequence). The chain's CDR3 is CSALQQGNSEQFF. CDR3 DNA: TGCAGTGCGCTTCAACAGGGGAACAGTGAGCAGTTCTTC.

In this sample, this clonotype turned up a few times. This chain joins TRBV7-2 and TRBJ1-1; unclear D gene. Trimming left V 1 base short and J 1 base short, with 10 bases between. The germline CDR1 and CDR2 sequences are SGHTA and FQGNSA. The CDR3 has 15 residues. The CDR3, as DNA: TGTGCCAGCAGCTTAGGGCCCCCGGGGAACACTGAAGCTTTCTTT. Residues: CASSLGPPGNTEAFF. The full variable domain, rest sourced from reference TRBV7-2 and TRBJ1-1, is GAGVSQSPSNKVTEKGKDVELRCDPISGHTALYWYRQSLGQGLEFLIYFQGNSAPDKSGLPSDRFSAERTGGSVSTLTIQRTQQEDSAVYLCASSLGPPGNTEAFFGQGTRLTVV.

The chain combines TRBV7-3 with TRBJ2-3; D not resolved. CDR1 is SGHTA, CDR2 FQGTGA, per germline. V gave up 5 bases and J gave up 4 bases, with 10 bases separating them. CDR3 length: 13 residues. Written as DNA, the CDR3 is TGTGCCAGCAGCCTAATGGGTGCAGATACGCAGTATTTT. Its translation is CASSLMGADTQYF. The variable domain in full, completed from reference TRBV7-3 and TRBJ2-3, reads GAGVSQTPSNKVTEKGKYVELRCDPISGHTALYWYRQSLGQGPEFLIYFQGTGAADDSGLPNDRFFAVRPEGSVSTLKIQRTERGDSAVYLCASSLMGADTQYFGPGTRLTVL.

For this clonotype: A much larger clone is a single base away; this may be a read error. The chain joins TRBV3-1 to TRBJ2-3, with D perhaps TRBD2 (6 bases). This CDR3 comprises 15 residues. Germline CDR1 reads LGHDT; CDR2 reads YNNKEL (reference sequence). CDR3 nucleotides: TGTGCCAGCACCCAAGAGAGCGGGTTGGGGGATACGCAGTATTTT. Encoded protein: CASTQESGLGDTQYF.

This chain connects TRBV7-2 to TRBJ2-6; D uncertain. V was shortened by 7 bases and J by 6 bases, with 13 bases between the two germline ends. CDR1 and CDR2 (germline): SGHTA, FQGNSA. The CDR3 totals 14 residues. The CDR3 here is CASTHDPSANVLTF. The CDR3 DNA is TGTGCCAGCACTCACGACCCCTCGGCCAACGTCCTGACTTTC.